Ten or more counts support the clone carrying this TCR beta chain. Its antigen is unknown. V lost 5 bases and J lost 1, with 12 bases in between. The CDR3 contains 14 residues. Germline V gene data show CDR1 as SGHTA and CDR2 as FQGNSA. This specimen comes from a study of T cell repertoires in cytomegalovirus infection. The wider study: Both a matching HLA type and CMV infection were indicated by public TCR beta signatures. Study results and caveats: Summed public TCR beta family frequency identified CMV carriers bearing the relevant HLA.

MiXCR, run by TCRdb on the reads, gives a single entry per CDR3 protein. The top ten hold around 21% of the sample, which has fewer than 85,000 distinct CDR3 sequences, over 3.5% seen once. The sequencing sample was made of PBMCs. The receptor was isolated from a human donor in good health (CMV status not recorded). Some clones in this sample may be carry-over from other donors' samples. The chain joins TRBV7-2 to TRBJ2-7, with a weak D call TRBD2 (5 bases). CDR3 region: CASSPKAASYEQYF. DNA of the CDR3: TGTGCCAGCAGCCCTAAAGCGGCTTCCTACGAGCAGTACTTC.